Shown below are 14 T cell receptor beta chains from a single sample sequenced in a study of CD8+ T cells in alopecia areata. Sequencing used cDNA as its template, made by extracting RNA and reverse transcribing it. Data came from immunoSEQ multiplex PCR; TCRdb stores just in-frame clones and leaves some out. The repertoire consists of 65,000 to 75,000 clones, with roughly 30% occurring once and the leading ten covering under 15%. The sample's treatment: oral pan-JAK inhibitor, 5-10 mg twice daily. This material consisted of CD8+ T cells sorted from blood, taken at week 4, from a patient treated with tofacitinib. The receptors derive from a human donor with alopecia areata.

CDR3 bases: TGCAGCGCGGGGGAGGACAGCTATGGCTACACCTTC. As protein: CSAGEDSYGYTF. The chain recombines TRBV29-1 with TRBJ1-2, with D tentatively TRBD1 (6 bases). CDR1 and CDR2 (germline): SQVTM, ANQGSEA. Trimming removed 7 bases from V and 4 bases from J, with 13 bases in between. This CDR3 comprises 12 residues.

This clone was counted a few times. The rearrangement uses TRBV5-1 and TRBJ2-2, with 7 bases that match TRBD1. This CDR3 comprises 15 residues. CDR1 is SGHRS, CDR2 YFSETQ, per germline. V gave up 0 bases and J gave up 4 bases; unmatched junction bases: 3. The CDR3 nucleotides are TGCGCCAGCAGCTTGGGACAGGGAAGCACCGGGGAGCTGTTTTTT. Its translation is CASSLGQGSTGELFF.

The genes are TRBV29-1 and TRBJ1-2; perhaps TRBD1 as D (5 bases). The V and J ends lost 3 bases and 5 bases respectively, with 13 bases between them. The germline V gene has CDR1 SQVTM and CDR2 ANQGSEA. The CDR3 contains 13 residues. The CDR3 DNA reads as TGCAGCGTTGACACAGGACGAATGTATGGCTACACCTTC. It translates to CSVDTGRMYGYTF. Filled out from reference TRBV29-1 and TRBJ1-2, the complete variable domain reads SAVISQKPSRDICQRGTSLTIQCQVDSQVTMMFWYRQQPGQSLTLIATANQGSEATYESGFVIDKFPISRPNLTFSTLTVSNMSPEDSSIYLCSVDTGRMYGYTFGSGTRLTVV.

This clone was observed a few times. The rearrangement links TRBV29-1 to TRBJ2-5; D is uncertain. Trimming cost V 3 bases and J 1 base, with 9 bases left between them. The CDR3 has 13 residues. Looked up from germline, CDR1 is SQVTM and CDR2 is ANQGSEA. CDR3 bases: TGCAGCGTTGATTATCTTCGCCAAGAGACCCAGTACTTC. This encodes CSVDYLRQETQYF. Complete variable domain (other parts from reference TRBV29-1 and TRBJ2-5): SAVISQKPSRDICQRGTSLTIQCQVDSQVTMMFWYRQQPGQSLTLIATANQGSEATYESGFVIDKFPISRPNLTFSTLTVSNMSPEDSSIYLCSVDYLRQETQYFGPGTRLLVL.

DNA of the CDR3: TGTGCCAGCAAAGACCGCTTCAATCAGCCCCAGCATTTT. Its translation: CASKDRFNQPQHF. The V gene is TRBV6-1, the J gene TRBJ1-5; D is uncertain. CDR3 size: 13 residues. Trimming left V 7 bases short and J 3 bases short, with 10 bases between. CDR1 MNHNS and CDR2 SASEGT come from the germline V gene.

There are a few counts of this clone. The chain links TRBV29-1 to TRBJ1-1, with TRBD1 identical over 8 bases. V dropped 4 bases and J dropped 11; count of bases not matched to a gene: 6. CDR3 length equals 11 residues. Germline lookup yields CDR1 SQVTM and CDR2 ANQGSEA. The CDR3 here is CSVGQGAVAFF. The CDR3 nucleotides are TGCAGCGTTGGGCAGGGGGCTGTGGCTTTCTTT.

The table lists this clone with a few counts. The chain joins TRBV29-1 to TRBJ1-5; D gene ambiguous. Trimming cost V 0 bases and J 9 bases, with 9 bases left between them. CDR1 SQVTM and CDR2 ANQGSEA come from the germline V gene. The CDR3 spans 12 residues. CDR3 DNA sequence: TGCAGCGTTGAAGATCCCTCCGGGCCCCAGCATTTT. This gives the protein CSVEDPSGPQHF. The full variable domain, rest sourced from reference TRBV29-1 and TRBJ1-5, is SAVISQKPSRDICQRGTSLTIQCQVDSQVTMMFWYRQQPGQSLTLIATANQGSEATYESGFVIDKFPISRPNLTFSTLTVSNMSPEDSSIYLCSVEDPSGPQHFGDGTRLSIL.

This clone occurred a few times. The CDR3 DNA follows: TGCGCCAGCAGCTTGACTAGCGGGAGGATACGCGAGCAGTACTTC. This gives the protein CASSLTSGRIREQYF. The chain employs TRBV5-1 and TRBJ2-7; 12 nucleotides match TRBD2. V trimming: 1 base; J trimming: 6 bases; junction bases outside the gene matches: 5. The CDR3 has 15 amino acids. CDR1 is SGHRS and CDR2 is YFSETQ in the germline V gene.

The chain recombines TRBV29-1 with TRBJ2-2; 8 positions agree with TRBD2. There are 14 residues in the CDR3. Germline-derived CDR1 and CDR2 are SQVTM and ANQGSEA. J lost 6 bases, V lost 7 bases, and 10 bases had no gene match. This CDR3 is CSGRGRRGAGELFF. The CDR3 DNA reads TGCAGCGGGCGAGGACGGCGGGGGGCCGGGGAGCTGTTTTTT.

This clone was counted between two and nine times. V usage is TRBV9 and J usage is TRBJ2-7, with TRBD2 matching over 9 bases. V shed 0 bases, J shed 4 bases, and the junction held 5 bases outside the gene matches. Per germline, CDR1 SGDLS and CDR2 YYNGEE. The CDR3 loop spans 15 amino acids. The CDR3 nucleotides read TGTGCCAGCAGCGTAGGGGTAGCGGGAGCATACGAGCAGTACTTC. The encoded protein is CASSVGVAGAYEQYF.

This clone was observed a few times. The likely explanation is a read error, given a far larger clone one base away. The sample carries other DNA sequences with the same CDR3. V and J are TRBV7-9 and TRBJ2-3; a weak D match, TRBD1 (6 bases). The CDR3 is made up of 12 amino acids. Germline V gives CDR1 SEHNR, CDR2 FQNEAQ (reference sequence). V dropped 6 bases and J dropped 11 bases, with 15 bases sitting between them. CDR3 loop: CASSPRGAGQYF. CDR3 in DNA: TGTGCCAGCAGTCCCAGGGGCGCGGGGCAGTATTTT.

The rearrangement links TRBV29-1 to TRBJ2-7; 9 nucleotides line up with TRBD1. Germline V gene lookup returns CDR1 SQVTM and CDR2 ANQGSEA. V was pared by 7 bases and J by 3 bases, with 1 base of the junction left unmatched. The length of the CDR3 is 11 residues. CDR3 residues: CSGQGGYEQYF. CDR3 nucleotide sequence: TGCAGCGGACAGGGGGGCTACGAGCAGTACTTC.

This clone has just a few counts. This CDR3 is also generated by other DNA sequences in the sample. The rearrangement joins TRBV27 to TRBJ2-7; D perhaps matches TRBD1 (6 bases). This CDR3 comprises 13 residues. The V and J ends lost 2 bases and 4 bases respectively, with 9 bases between them. Germline V lookup: CDR1 MNHEY, CDR2 SMNVEV (reference sequence). In DNA, the CDR3 is TGTGCCAGCAGTTTAGGGGGCTCGTACGAGCAGTACTTC. Protein sequence: CASSLGGSYEQYF.

The rearrangement links TRBV2 to TRBJ2-1; TRBD2 aligns across 9 bases. Germline CDR1 and CDR2: SNHLY and FYNNEI. This CDR3 is 14 amino acids long. The trim removed 4 bases at V and 8 bases at J, leaving 6 bases unmatched. Here the CDR3 reads CASSGGTSIDEQFF. The CDR3 DNA follows: TGTGCCAGCAGTGGAGGGACTAGCATTGATGAGCAGTTCTTC.